This T cell receptor beta chain was sequenced in a study of identical twins. General study points: The authors drew conclusions from cross-sectional statistical analysis rather than following the same donors. Sequences that were out-of-frame, alpha and twin-shared displayed an excess of low generation probability. The models gave estimates that fell short of the out-of-frame TCR alpha sharing seen in monozygotic twins.

A universal primer site was added by template switching, and unique molecular identifiers were carried by the cDNA. MiXCR was run by TCRdb on the 5' RACE reads, yielding one entry per CDR3 protein. There are roughly 1.6 million distinct CDR3 sequences in the sample; around 29% occur only once, and more than 0.25% lies in the top ten. Germline loops: CDR1 SGHDN, CDR2 FVKESK. This CDR3 spans 13 amino acids. Note on this clonotype: The antigen remains unidentified. One junction end disagrees with the germline gene, perhaps due to a read error.

The V and J genes are TRBV14 and TRBJ2-7; no reliable D call. The material sequenced was cord blood. The receptor's source is a newborn girl in good health. The CDR3 sequence: CTSSQGWPYEQYF. The CDR3 bases are TGTACCAGCAGCCAAGGGTGGCCCTACGAGCAGTACTTC. The full variable domain, its missing parts supplied by reference TRBV14 and TRBJ2-7, is EAGVTQFPSHSVIEKGQTVTLRCDPISGHDNLYWYRRVMGKEIKFLLHFVKESKQDESGMPNNRFLAERTGGTYSTLKVQPAELEDSGVYFCTSSQGWPYEQYFGPGTRLTVT.